The 2 T cell receptor beta chains below were found in one sample sequenced in a study of blood T cell repertoires in COVID-19. The table came from immunoSEQ multiplex PCR; TCRdb's copy has only in-frame clones and leaves some out. The data contain some 500,000 clones, around nine tenths of them singletons. Material for sequencing was PBMCs or T cells enriched from blood (not recorded which). These receptors came from a woman in her thirties or forties who had recovered from COVID-19.

The chain employs TRBV15 and TRBJ1-3; weak D call: TRBD1 (6 bases). V was clipped by 0 bases and J by 1 base, with 10 bases between them. Germline CDR1 reads LNHNV; CDR2 reads YYDKDF (reference sequence). The CDR3 is 16 residues long. For the CDR3, the DNA is TGTGCCACCAGCAGAGATTTAAGGGGGTCTGGAAACACCATATATTTT. It encodes CATSRDLRGSGNTIYF.

The chain employs TRBV9 and TRBJ2-5; D may be TRBD1 (7 bases). The germline V gene has CDR1 SGDLS and CDR2 YYNGEE. The CDR3 consists of 16 residues. The germline V and J ends were trimmed by 4 bases and 5 bases, with 21 bases remaining between them. The CDR3 protein is CASSSGGQPGEETQYF. CDR3 in DNA: TGTGCCAGCAGCTCAGGGGGACAGCCGGGAGAGGAGACCCAGTACTTC.